The 20 T cell receptor beta chains below come from one sample, sequenced in a study of blood T cell repertoires in COVID-19. Assay used: immunoSEQ multiplex PCR; TCRdb lists only in-frame clones, some missing. The sample includes approximately 210,000 clones, around 82% of them seen just once. The sequenced sample was PBMCs or T cells enriched from blood (not recorded which). The origin of the receptors is a man younger than 45 with acute COVID-19.

The chain combines TRBV4-2 with TRBJ1-1; D not resolved. There are 14 residues in the CDR3. Per germline, CDR1 LGHNA and CDR2 YNFKEQ. V shed 3 bases and J shed 2 bases, with 10 bases lying between them. CDR3 in amino acids: CASSQITENTEAFF. The CDR3, as DNA: TGTGCCAGCAGCCAGATTACTGAAAACACTGAAGCTTTCTTT.

The rearrangement joins TRBV2 to TRBJ2-7; D is perhaps TRBD1 (6 bases). CDR3 size: 15 residues. The germline V gene encodes CDR1 SNHLY and CDR2 FYNNEI. Trimming took off 3 bases at V and 0 bases at J, with 12 bases between the two ends. CDR3: CASSDGDIHSYEQYF. In DNA, the CDR3 is TGTGCCAGCAGTGATGGGGACATCCACTCCTACGAGCAGTACTTC.

The V and J genes are TRBV6-6 and TRBJ2-2, with D possibly being TRBD2 (5 bases). CDR1 MNHNY and CDR2 SVGAGI come from the germline V gene (reference sequence). This CDR3 is 14 amino acids long. V was pared by 2 bases and J by 5 bases, with 9 bases between. CDR3 region: CASSYGLATGELFF. The CDR3 nucleotides are TGTGCCAGCAGTTACGGTCTAGCTACCGGGGAGCTGTTTTTT.

This chain connects TRBV5-4 to TRBJ1-1; D is undetermined. V lost 1 base, J lost 1 base, and 8 bases lay in between. Germline V gene sequence: CDR1 SGHNT, CDR2 YYREEE (reference sequence). CDR3 length: 14 amino acids. DNA for the CDR3: TGTGCCAGCAGCTTGTTCCAGGCGAACACTGAAGCTTTCTTT. Its protein product is CASSLFQANTEAFF. The full variable domain, rest sourced from reference TRBV5-4 and TRBJ1-1, is ETGVTQSPTHLIKTRGQQVTLRCSSQSGHNTVSWYQQALGQGPQFIFQYYREEENGRGNFPPRFSGLQFPNYSSELNVNALELDDSALYLCASSLFQANTEAFFGQGTRLTVV.

This clone was counted once. The chain has TRBV10-3 and TRBJ2-3; D is possibly TRBD1 (5 bases). Germline values: CDR1 ENHRY, CDR2 SYGVKD. This CDR3 region has 16 residues. The V gene lost 0 bases and the J gene lost 0 bases, with 10 bases spanning the gap. The CDR3 loop reads CAISESMAGSTDTQYF. The CDR3 nucleotides are TGTGCCATCAGTGAGTCGATGGCAGGGAGCACAGATACGCAGTATTTT.

The chain links TRBV10-3 to TRBJ2-3; maybe TRBD1 (5 bases). With 0 bases removed from V and 2 bases from J, the gap between germline ends came to 9 bases. Looked up from germline, CDR1 is ENHRY and CDR2 is SYGVKD. The CDR3 contains 15 residues. CDR3 protein: CAISESWGPTDTQYF. CDR3 DNA: TGTGCCATCAGTGAGTCTTGGGGCCCCACAGATACGCAGTATTTT.

DNA of the CDR3: TGCGCCAGCAGACACAGACAGGGGGCAAAAGGCTACACCTTC. It yields the protein CASRHRQGAKGYTF. The genes are TRBV5-1 and TRBJ1-2; 10 positions match TRBD1. Per the germline V gene, CDR1 is SGHRS and CDR2 is YFSETQ. With V trimmed by 5 bases and J by 8 bases, 9 bases remained unmatched. This CDR3 has 14 residues.

The rearrangement links TRBV5-1 to TRBJ2-5; 10 bases fit TRBD2. Trimming removed 3 bases from V and 1 base from J; junction bases left unmatched: 3. Germline V gives CDR1 SGHRS, CDR2 YFSETQ. The CDR3 spans 15 residues. The CDR3 spells CASSSLAGGQETQYF. The CDR3 DNA sequence: TGCGCCAGCAGCTCCTTAGCGGGGGGCCAAGAGACCCAGTACTTC.

V is TRBV7-9 and J is TRBJ2-2; possibly TRBD1 for D (6 bases). The V end lost 5 bases, the J end lost 3 bases, and 10 bases lay between the germline ends. Germline V CDR1 and CDR2: SEHNR, FQNEAQ (reference sequence). The CDR3 extends over 14 amino acids. Here the CDR3 reads CASSQDRDTGELFF. The CDR3 DNA follows: TGTGCCAGCAGCCAGGACAGAGACACCGGGGAGCTGTTTTTT.

The V and J genes are TRBV7-6 and TRBJ2-3, with a weak D call TRBD2 (5 bases). Trimming removed 5 bases from V and 2 bases from J, with 17 bases in between. CDR3 size: 16 residues. Germline CDR1 is SGHVS and CDR2 is FNYEAQ. CDR3 residues: CASSLGSSGSTDTQYF. The CDR3 bases are TGTGCCAGCAGCCTGGGATCGTCGGGGTCCACAGATACGCAGTATTTT.

This clone has a handful of counts. J is TRBJ1-2 and V is TRBV2; perhaps TRBD1 as D (5 bases). Trimming left V 7 bases short and J 4 bases short, with 16 bases between. CDR3 length: 14 residues. Germline V gene sequence: CDR1 SNHLY, CDR2 FYNNEI. The DNA for the CDR3 is TGTGCCAGCACTGGCGGGGCCTCCCCCTATGGCTACACCTTC. The encoded protein is CASTGGASPYGYTF.

V gene TRBV30 combines with J gene TRBJ1-2; D remains ambiguous. The CDR3 covers 11 residues. Germline V CDR1 and CDR2: GTSNPN, SVGIG (reference sequence). V was shortened by 6 bases and J by 6 bases, with 11 bases between the two germline ends. The CDR3 protein is CACTVKDGYTF. The DNA for the CDR3 is TGTGCCTGTACAGTGAAGGATGGCTACACCTTC.

The genes are TRBV6-5 and TRBJ1-3, with D unclear. The CDR3 extends over 15 amino acids. Germline V gene sequence: CDR1 MNHEY, CDR2 SVGAGI. V was cut by 0 bases and J by 2 bases, with 8 bases left in between. This CDR3 is CASSYSEGTGNTIYF. For the CDR3, the DNA is TGTGCCAGCAGTTACTCGGAGGGTACTGGAAACACCATATATTTT.

The chain is built from TRBV7-2 and TRBJ2-7, with a weak D call TRBD2 (7 bases). CDR1 is SGHTA and CDR2 is FQGNSA in the germline V gene. The CDR3 is made up of 15 amino acids. The V end was cut by 5 bases, the J end by 5 bases, with 19 bases between. Written as DNA, the CDR3 is TGTGCCAGCAGCCCGGGGGGCAGGGTTCAAAACGAGCAGTACTTC. Translation: CASSPGGRVQNEQYF.

The CDR3 sequence: CASSQRQGANTEAFF. For the CDR3, the DNA is TGTGCCAGCTCGCAACGACAGGGGGCGAACACTGAAGCTTTCTTT. V usage is TRBV18 and J usage is TRBJ1-1; 10 nucleotides line up with TRBD1. CDR3 size: 15 residues. V trimming: 6 bases; J trimming: 1 base; junction bases outside the gene matches: 5. The germline V gene encodes CDR1 KGHSH and CDR2 LQKENI.

The V and J genes are TRBV10-1 and TRBJ2-3; possibly TRBD1 for D (5 bases). Germline V gene sequence: CDR1 WNHNN, CDR2 SYGVQD (reference sequence). CDR3 length: 15 residues. With 0 bases removed from V and 4 bases from J, the gap between germline ends came to 11 bases. In DNA, the CDR3 is TGCGCCAGCAGTGAGTCGCAGGGTGGGGCAGATACGCAGTATTTT. Translated, it gives CASSESQGGADTQYF.

The rearrangement links TRBV9 to TRBJ2-7, with 9 bases aligning to TRBD1. The CDR3 contains 15 residues. Germline V lookup: CDR1 SGDLS, CDR2 YYNGEE. V was pared by 4 bases and J by 0 bases, with 5 bases of the junction left unmatched. Written as DNA, the CDR3 is TGTGCCAGCAGCTCGGGACAGGGCCTCTCCTACGAGCAGTACTTC. Amino acid sequence: CASSSGQGLSYEQYF.

This clone occurred once. This rearrangement joins TRBV6-4 to TRBJ1-6; no reliable D call. CDR3 length: 14 amino acids. Germline values: CDR1 MRHNA, CDR2 SNTAGT. The V end lost 5 bases, the J end lost 9 bases, and 14 bases lay between the germline ends. The CDR3 bases are TGTGCCAGCAGTCGGACTTTCGAGGGTTCACCCCTCCACTTT. It encodes CASSRTFEGSPLHF.

The chain recombines TRBV7-2 with TRBJ1-2, with D unresolved. CDR1 and CDR2 from the germline V gene are SGHTA and FQGNSA. CDR3 length: 17 residues. Trimming pared 5 bases from V and 8 bases from J, leaving 27 bases between. Here the CDR3 DNA reads TGTGCCAGCAGCCCAAGCTGGTTCGGGAGTCTTGATTGGGGCTACACCTTC. Translation: CASSPSWFGSLDWGYTF.

In regard to this clone: Additional DNA sequences in this sample encode the identical CDR3. The rearrangement uses TRBV5-1 and TRBJ1-1; tentatively, D is TRBD1 (6 bases). The CDR3 is 14 residues long. Germline V CDR1 and CDR2: SGHRS, YFSETQ. Trimming shortened V by 4 bases and J by 0 bases, and 10 bases separated the two germline ends. The CDR3 nucleotides read TGCGCCAGCAGCGGAACAGGGCTGAACACTGAAGCTTTCTTT. Translation gives CASSGTGLNTEAFF. Complete variable domain (other parts from reference TRBV5-1 and TRBJ1-1): KAGVTQTPRYLIKTRGQQVTLSCSPISGHRSVSWYQQTPGQGLQFLFEYFSETQRNKGNFPGRFSGRQFSNSRSEMNVSTLELGDSALYLCASSGTGLNTEAFFGQGTRLTVV.